One sample yielded the 6 T cell receptor beta chains listed below, sequenced in a study of T cells in Graves' hyperthyroidism and ophthalmopathy. TCR beta CDR3 sequences were amplified from RNA transcripts. TCR CDR3 regions were first amplified by RT-PCR with HTBI primers. TCRdb passed the multiplex PCR reads through MiXCR, listing each CDR3 protein once. The data hold about 580,000 distinct CDR3 sequences, with about half observed a single time. The material sequenced was peripheral blood or thyroid tissue (not recorded which). These receptors originate from a woman in her late teens or twenties with Graves' hyperthyroidism.

On this clonotype itself: The junction departs from the called germline gene at one end, perhaps through a read error. The chain couples TRBV6-1 to TRBJ2-7; D is undetermined. The CDR3 is made up of 13 amino acids. The germline V gene encodes CDR1 MNHNS and CDR2 SASEGT. The CDR3 here is CAISEPVGYEQYF. CDR3 coding DNA: TGTGCCATCAGTGAGCCTGTCGGGTACGAGCAGTACTTC.

As for this clonotype: The junction differs from germline at one of its ends, possibly a read error. V is TRBV4-2 and J is TRBJ2-2, with 10 bases matching TRBD2. The CDR3 runs to 15 residues. Germline CDR1 reads LGHNA; CDR2 reads YNFKEQ. This CDR3 reads CASSPSGRGTEELFF. The CDR3 DNA reads TGTGCCAGCAGCCCGAGCGGGAGGGGCACCGAGGAGCTGTTTTTT.

The chain employs TRBV10-3 and TRBJ2-7; 10 bases match TRBD2. This CDR3 comprises 13 residues. Germline CDR1 is ENHRY and CDR2 is SYGVKD. V was clipped by 8 bases and J by 3 bases; unmatched bases: 4. The CDR3 loop reads CAIGGTSVYEQYF. The CDR3 nucleotides read TGTGCCATCGGAGGGACTAGCGTCTACGAGCAGTACTTC.

This clonotype appeared a single time. This chain uses TRBV25-1 with TRBJ2-3; TRBD2 is a possible D gene (6 bases). Trimming took off 11 bases at V and 0 bases at J, with 12 bases between the two ends. The CDR3 sequence is 13 residues long. Germline V lookup: CDR1 MGHDK, CDR2 SYGVNS. The CDR3 nucleotides are TGTGCCCCGGGGAGGTCTAGCACAGATACGCAGTATTTT. Amino acids: CAPGRSSTDTQYF.

This clonotype was counted at least ten times. The gene calls are TRBV13 and TRBJ2-7, with 10 bases that match TRBD1. The CDR3 covers 14 residues. From germline, CDR1 is PRHDT and CDR2 FYEKMQ (reference sequence). The V and J ends lost 5 bases and 3 bases, in that order; junction bases with no gene match: 4. The CDR3 loop reads CASSNRDRGYEQYF. The CDR3 DNA follows: TGTGCCAGCAGCAACCGGGACAGGGGCTACGAGCAGTACTTC.

V usage is TRBV7-8 and J usage is TRBJ1-2, with D uncertain. The V end lost 2 bases, the J end lost 4 bases, and 11 bases lay between the germline ends. The CDR3 runs 14 residues. From germline, CDR1 is SGHVS and CDR2 FQNEAQ. The CDR3 is CASSLRVAAYGYTF. The CDR3 DNA is TGTGCCAGCAGCTTAAGAGTAGCGGCCTATGGCTACACCTTC. Together with reference TRBV7-8 and TRBJ1-2, the CDR3 gives the full variable domain: GAGVSQSPRYKVAKRGQDVALRCDPISGHVSLFWYQQALGQGPEFLTYFQNEAQLDKSGLPSDRFFAERPEGSVSTLKIQRTQQEDSAVYLCASSLRVAAYGYTFGSGTRLTVV.